The rows below give T cell receptor beta chains drawn from one sample of a study of CD8+ T cells in alopecia areata. Some clones are missing from TCRdb's copy, which holds only in-frame ones; the method was immunoSEQ multiplex PCR. Counted here are around 80,000 clones, roughly half occurring once; the ten biggest clones make up under 6.5%. Sequencing input: NKG2D-high CD8+ T cells sorted from blood. The receptor set was obtained from a human donor with alopecia areata. The CDR3 runs from the conserved cysteine through the conserved F or W. A D gene is named only where the DNA matches it firmly. Rows may omit the clone size; those that give it use once, few, many or a size class.

DNA: TGTGCCAGCAGCAAACTCGGCGTAGAGACCCAGTACTTC
CDR3: CASSKLGVETQYF
D: NA
size: NA
J: TRBJ2-5
V: TRBV28

DNA: TGTGCCAGTCAGGGGCCTTCGGGGGAGCAGTACTTC
CDR3: CASQGPSGEQYF
D: NA
size: NA
J: TRBJ2-7
V: TRBV7-9

DNA: TGTGCCAGCAGCGTAAGAGGGCTAGAGCAGTTCTTC
CDR3: CASSVRGLEQFF
D: NA
size: NA
J: TRBJ2-1
V: TRBV9

DNA: TGTGCCAGCAGCGTAGAAGACAGGGGGCTTAGCACAGATACGCAGTATTTT
CDR3: CASSVEDRGLSTDTQYF
D: TRBD1
size: NA
J: TRBJ2-3
V: TRBV9

DNA: TGTGCCAGCAGCTTGAATCAGGGGGAGACCCAGTACTTC
CDR3: CASSLNQGETQYF
D: NA
size: NA
J: TRBJ2-5
V: TRBV5-4

DNA: TGCGCCAGCAGCTCGGGACTAGCGGGAGGGAGTGACACCGGGGAGCTGTTTTTT
CDR3: CASSSGLAGGSDTGELFF
D: TRBD2
size: NA
J: TRBJ2-2
V: TRBV5-1

DNA: TGTGCCAGCAGCTTAAACCCCGGGGGGGGTCCAGATACGCAGTATTTT
CDR3: CASSLNPGGGPDTQYF
D: TRBD2
size: once
J: TRBJ2-3
V: TRBV7-2

DNA: TGTGCCAGCAGTCGGGACAGGAAGATCTCACCCCTCCACTTT
CDR3: CASSRDRKISPLHF
D: TRBD1
size: NA
J: TRBJ1-6
V: TRBV28

DNA: TGCAGCGTCCTAGGGGGGACACTAAACACCGGGGAGCTGTTTTTT
CDR3: CSVLGGTLNTGELFF
D: NA
size: NA
J: TRBJ2-2
V: TRBV29-1

DNA: TGTGCCAGCAGTTTAGTGGGACGTGGAAACACCATATATTTT
CDR3: CASSLVGRGNTIYF
D: NA
size: few
J: TRBJ1-3
V: TRBV28

DNA: TGTGCCAGCAAACCCCAATTGACGGGAGGCTCCTACGAGCAGTACTTC
CDR3: CASKPQLTGGSYEQYF
D: TRBD2
size: NA
J: TRBJ2-7
V: TRBV19

DNA: TGCGCCAGCAGCTATACGATGGGGGGTGACACTGAAGCTTTCTTT
CDR3: CASSYTMGGDTEAFF
D: NA
size: NA
J: TRBJ1-1
V: TRBV5-1

DNA: TGTGCCAGCACCTTCGGACAGGACGGCTACACCTTC
CDR3: CASTFGQDGYTF
D: TRBD1
size: NA
J: TRBJ1-2
V: TRBV6-6

DNA: TGCAGCGTTCCACAGGGGCCCCCAGTAGGGTATGGCTACACCTTC
CDR3: CSVPQGPPVGYGYTF
D: TRBD1
size: NA
J: TRBJ1-2
V: TRBV29-1

DNA: TGTGCCAGCAGCCTACGGACTAGCGCCGGGGATGAGCAGTTCTTC
CDR3: CASSLRTSAGDEQFF
D: TRBD2
size: NA
J: TRBJ2-1
V: TRBV4-2

DNA: TGCGCCAGCAGCCAAGATCATTCAGATCAGCCCCAGCATTTT
CDR3: CASSQDHSDQPQHF
D: NA
size: NA
J: TRBJ1-5
V: TRBV4-1

DNA: TGCAGCGTGGAGGATTTAGCGGGGGAAGAGACCCAGTACTTC
CDR3: CSVEDLAGEETQYF
D: TRBD2
size: NA
J: TRBJ2-5
V: TRBV29-1

DNA: TGTGCCAGCCACGGCGTGGCCCTCCACTTT
CDR3: CASHGVALHF
D: NA
size: NA
J: TRBJ1-6
V: TRBV2

DNA: TGTGCCAGCAGTAGCACCCACGAGCAGTACTTC
CDR3: CASSSTHEQYF
D: NA
size: NA
J: TRBJ2-7
V: TRBV27

DNA: TGTGCCAGCAGTTTAAGGGGGCAAGAGACCCAGTACTTC
CDR3: CASSLRGQETQYF
D: NA
size: NA
J: TRBJ2-5
V: TRBV27

DNA: TGCAGCGTTGAAGTCGGTTTTGGAGGAACCGGGGAGCTGTTTTTT
CDR3: CSVEVGFGGTGELFF
D: NA
size: few
J: TRBJ2-2
V: TRBV29-1

DNA: TGCAGCGTTGAGACAGGGTCGGACACTGAAGCTTTCTTT
CDR3: CSVETGSDTEAFF
D: TRBD1
size: few
J: TRBJ1-1
V: TRBV29-1

DNA: TGTGCCGTACTAGGACCGCCCGGCTACACCTTC
CDR3: CAVLGPPGYTF
D: NA
size: NA
J: TRBJ1-2
V: TRBV27

DNA: TGCAACGTTGAAGTGATAGGCCCTAACACTGAAGCTTTCTTT
CDR3: CNVEVIGPNTEAFF
D: NA
size: NA
J: TRBJ1-1
V: TRBV29-1

DNA: TGTGCCAGCAGCAACGGAGCCCTTAGAGGCTACACCTTC
CDR3: CASSNGALRGYTF
D: NA
size: NA
J: TRBJ1-2
V: TRBV11-2

DNA: TGCGCCAGCAGCCAAGATTGGGGGGACCACGAGCAGTACTTC
CDR3: CASSQDWGDHEQYF
D: NA
size: NA
J: TRBJ2-7
V: TRBV4-3

DNA: TGTGCCAGCAGCTTAGGGGAGCGGGAGTATCGAGATACGCAGTATTTT
CDR3: CASSLGEREYRDTQYF
D: TRBD2
size: NA
J: TRBJ2-3
V: TRBV7-8

DNA: TGCGCCAGCAGTCAATCTTCGGGGGAGCACACAGATACGCAGTATTTT
CDR3: CASSQSSGEHTDTQYF
D: NA
size: NA
J: TRBJ2-3
V: TRBV23-1

DNA: TGTGCCAGCAGCCCAGGGACAGGGCCCTACGAGCAGTACTTC
CDR3: CASSPGTGPYEQYF
D: TRBD1
size: few
J: TRBJ2-7
V: TRBV7-6

DNA: TGCAGCGTTGACGATCTGACAGGGGTGGGCCATGAAGCTTTCTTT
CDR3: CSVDDLTGVGHEAFF
D: TRBD1
size: few
J: TRBJ1-1
V: TRBV29-1

DNA: TGCAGCGTTGAAGATGAAACAGGGAGCTATGGCTACACCTTC
CDR3: CSVEDETGSYGYTF
D: NA
size: NA
J: TRBJ1-2
V: TRBV29-1

DNA: TGTGCCAGCAGTACCGGGCCCCTTGAAGCTTTCTTT
CDR3: CASSTGPLEAFF
D: NA
size: NA
J: TRBJ1-1
V: TRBV27

DNA: TGCAGCGTTCTATCAGGTCATACTTACGAGCAGTACTTC
CDR3: CSVLSGHTYEQYF
D: NA
size: NA
J: TRBJ2-7
V: TRBV29-1

DNA: TGCGCCAGCAGCCGCATCTCAGGGGACAGCGAGCAGTACTTC
CDR3: CASSRISGDSEQYF
D: TRBD1
size: NA
J: TRBJ2-7
V: TRBV5-1

DNA: TGTGCCAGCAGTTTGAAAATAGGACAGGGGATCCACGAGCAGTACTTC
CDR3: CASSLKIGQGIHEQYF
D: TRBD1
size: once
J: TRBJ2-7
V: TRBV28

DNA: TGTGCCAGCAGTTCCCTCCAAGATCCCACAGATACGCAGTATTTT
CDR3: CASSSLQDPTDTQYF
D: NA
size: NA
J: TRBJ2-3
V: TRBV27

DNA: TGCGCCAGCAGCGTGGAAGATCGGGCTTTCTTT
CDR3: CASSVEDRAFF
D: NA
size: NA
J: TRBJ1-1
V: TRBV5-1

DNA: TGTGCCAGCAGTGCCCTTACAGGGAGCGGCTACACCTTC
CDR3: CASSALTGSGYTF
D: NA
size: NA
J: TRBJ1-2
V: TRBV27

DNA: TGTGCCAGCAGCGGGGGCCTGAACACTGAAGCTTTCTTT
CDR3: CASSGGLNTEAFF
D: NA
size: few
J: TRBJ1-1
V: TRBV9

DNA: TGTGCCAGCAGCTTATTCAGGGTCAATGAGCAGTTCTTC
CDR3: CASSLFRVNEQFF
D: NA
size: few
J: TRBJ2-1
V: TRBV11-2

DNA: TGTGCCAGCAGTGGGGGAGACTTCTATGGCTACACCTTC
CDR3: CASSGGDFYGYTF
D: NA
size: NA
J: TRBJ1-2
V: TRBV2

DNA: TGCGCCAGCTCTCAGGGGGGCACTGAAGCTTTCTTT
CDR3: CASSQGGTEAFF
D: TRBD1
size: once
J: TRBJ1-1
V: TRBV5-1

DNA: TGTGCCAGCAGCCCTTTCGGACAGGTAGGAGAGCAGTACTTC
CDR3: CASSPFGQVGEQYF
D: TRBD1
size: NA
J: TRBJ2-7
V: TRBV9

DNA: TGTGCCAGCAGCGGGGGGACAGCCTGGATCCCCCTCCACTTT
CDR3: CASSGGTAWIPLHF
D: TRBD1
size: few
J: TRBJ1-6
V: TRBV7-9

DNA: TGTGCCAGCAGACCCGGGACACTAAGGAGCTATGGCTACACCTTC
CDR3: CASRPGTLRSYGYTF
D: NA
size: NA
J: TRBJ1-2
V: TRBV7-9

DNA: TGTGCCAGCAGTATAGTCCTCACCGGGGAGCTGTTTTTT
CDR3: CASSIVLTGELFF
D: NA
size: NA
J: TRBJ2-2
V: TRBV11-2

DNA: TGTGCCAGCAGCCCAGACGACGCCTCATACGACTGGACTAGCTCTGGGGCCAACGTCCTGACTTTC
CDR3: CASSPDDASYDWTSSGANVLTF
D: TRBD2
size: NA
J: TRBJ2-6
V: TRBV14

DNA: TGCAGCGTTGAGTGGTCCGGGACTAGCGGGGGGAATGAGCAGTTCTTC
CDR3: CSVEWSGTSGGNEQFF
D: TRBD2
size: few
J: TRBJ2-1
V: TRBV29-1

DNA: TGTGCCAGCAGTGGGGTAGATCGAATAGCCAAAAACATTCAGTACTTC
CDR3: CASSGVDRIAKNIQYF
D: NA
size: NA
J: TRBJ2-4
V: TRBV2

DNA: TGTGCCAGCAGTTTAACTAGTTACGGGGCTGCTAGCACAGATACGCAGTATTTT
CDR3: CASSLTSYGAASTDTQYF
D: NA
size: few
J: TRBJ2-3
V: TRBV28

DNA: TGCGCCAGCACCCTCAGTGAGAATGTCGATGGCTACACCTTC
CDR3: CASTLSENVDGYTF
D: NA
size: few
J: TRBJ1-2
V: TRBV5-1

DNA: TGTGCCAGCAGCGCCGGGACTAGCGGGTACGAGCAGTACTTC
CDR3: CASSAGTSGYEQYF
D: TRBD2
size: NA
J: TRBJ2-7
V: TRBV9

DNA: TGCGCCAGCAGCCAAGAGAAGGAACAGTACTTC
CDR3: CASSQEKEQYF
D: NA
size: few
J: TRBJ2-7
V: TRBV4-1

DNA: TGCAGCGTTAGTCCCCCTCTTACCCTCAGCGGGAACGCTGAAGCTTTCTTT
CDR3: CSVSPPLTLSGNAEAFF
D: NA
size: NA
J: TRBJ1-1
V: TRBV29-1

DNA: TGTGCCAGCAGTTTCGGCCAGCTTGCAACTAATGAAAAACTGTTTTTT
CDR3: CASSFGQLATNEKLFF
D: NA
size: few
J: TRBJ1-4
V: TRBV28

DNA: TGTGCCAGCGGTGGAGCTAGCGGGACTGACAATGAGCAGTTCTTC
CDR3: CASGGASGTDNEQFF
D: TRBD2
size: NA
J: TRBJ2-1
V: TRBV2

DNA: TGTGCCAGCACGGCAGGACGCGAGCAGTTCTTC
CDR3: CASTAGREQFF
D: NA
size: NA
J: TRBJ2-1
V: TRBV2

DNA: TGCGCCAGCAGCCAAGATAGGTCCTACGAGCAGTACTTC
CDR3: CASSQDRSYEQYF
D: NA
size: NA
J: TRBJ2-7
V: TRBV4-1

DNA: TGTGCCAGCAGGCCCGGGACAGGGGCCCACGAGCAGTACTTC
CDR3: CASRPGTGAHEQYF
D: TRBD1
size: NA
J: TRBJ2-7
V: TRBV27

DNA: TGTGCCAGCAGCTTAGAATCCTACGAGCAGTACTTC
CDR3: CASSLESYEQYF
D: NA
size: NA
J: TRBJ2-7
V: TRBV7-2